The 26 T cell receptor beta chains below come from one sample, sequenced in a study of blood T cell repertoires in COVID-19. Sequencing used immunoSEQ multiplex PCR; TCRdb keeps in-frame clones, though not all of them. This table holds more than 250,000 clones, more than 80% found once. Sequencing used peripheral blood. The receptors shown here come from a young man who had recovered from COVID-19.

The chain recombines TRBV10-1 with TRBJ2-7; D perhaps matches TRBD2 (5 bases). The germline V and J ends were trimmed by 6 bases and 0 bases, with 9 bases remaining between them. This CDR3 contains 13 residues. Germline V CDR1 and CDR2: WNHNN, SYGVQD (reference sequence). In DNA form, the CDR3 reads TGCGCCAGCAGCGCGGGCTCCTCCTACGAGCAGTACTTC. It encodes CASSAGSSYEQYF.

The chain uses TRBV27 and TRBJ1-6, with D tentatively TRBD1 (6 bases). This CDR3 comprises 17 residues. The V end was cut by 6 bases, the J end by 0 bases, with 15 bases between. From germline, CDR1 is MNHEY and CDR2 SMNVEV (reference sequence). As DNA, the CDR3 is TGTGCCAGCAGCGGTAGGACAGCGAGCTCCTATAATTCACCCCTCCACTTT. Its translation is CASSGRTASSYNSPLHF.

CDR3 in DNA: TGTGCCAGCAGCTTAGGACCAGGGGGAGGTACCACTGAAGCTTTCTTT. Translated: CASSLGPGGGTTEAFF. The chain recombines TRBV7-9 with TRBJ1-1; 7 bases map to TRBD1. V was pared by 1 base and J by 4 bases, with 9 bases of the junction left unmatched. CDR3 length: 16 residues. The germline gives CDR1 SEHNR, CDR2 FQNEAQ (reference sequence).

The V gene is TRBV3-1 (or the pseudogene TRBV3-2), the J gene TRBJ2-3; 9 bases are shared with TRBD1. The CDR3 sequence is 17 residues long. In germline, CDR1 is LGHDT, CDR2 YNNKEL (reference sequence). J gave up 3 bases and V 4 bases, and 11 bases lay outside the gene matches. The CDR3 coding sequence is TGTGCCAGCAGCCCAAGGCTCGGGACAGGGATTACAGATACGCAGTATTTT. It encodes CASSPRLGTGITDTQYF.

The chain joins TRBV5-1 to TRBJ1-2; D is unclear. Trimming pared 1 base from V and 4 bases from J, leaving 8 bases between. The CDR3 is 13 residues long. Germline CDR1 reads SGHRS; CDR2 reads YFSETQ. The CDR3 region has the DNA TGCGCCAGCAGCTTGACAGAAACCTATGGCTACACCTTC. Protein product: CASSLTETYGYTF.

The chain links TRBV10-1 to TRBJ1-5; D call uncertain. The CDR3 covers 17 residues. Trimming left V 8 bases short and J 0 bases short, with 20 bases between. Germline assignment: CDR1 WNHNN and CDR2 SYGVQD (reference sequence). CDR3 sequence reads: CASFNYGGGDSNQPQHF. The CDR3 DNA is TGCGCCAGCTTTAACTACGGCGGTGGAGATAGCAATCAGCCCCAGCATTTT.

This clone turned up a few times. J is TRBJ2-1 and V is TRBV5-1; no clear D gene. Germline CDR1 SGHRS, CDR2 YFSETQ. V was trimmed by 0 bases and J by 5 bases, leaving 9 bases between them. The CDR3 extends over 14 amino acids. CDR3 in amino acids: CASSLVQVDNEQFF. Written as DNA, the CDR3 is TGCGCCAGCAGCTTGGTTCAGGTCGACAATGAGCAGTTCTTC.

This chain links TRBV9 with TRBJ2-1; TRBD2 agrees at 13 bases. The CDR3 extends over 18 amino acids. Trimming took 2 bases from V and 5 from J; bases not matched to a gene: 10. Germline values: CDR1 SGDLS, CDR2 YYNGEE. CDR3 region: CASSVAALGLAGNNEQFF. The CDR3 nucleotides read TGTGCCAGCAGCGTCGCGGCACTGGGACTAGCGGGGAACAATGAGCAGTTCTTC. Complete variable domain (other parts from reference TRBV9 and TRBJ2-1): DSGVTQTPKHLITATGQRVTLRCSPRSGDLSVYWYQQSLDQGLQFLIQYYNGEERAKGNILERFSAQQFPDLHSELNLSSLELGDSALYFCASSVAALGLAGNNEQFFGPGTRLTVL.

This clone was detected only once. This chain links TRBV4-1 with TRBJ2-1, with D possibly TRBD2 on 6 matching bases. Between the trimmed V and J ends, which lost 4 bases and 1 base, there was a span of 8 bases. This CDR3 is built from 14 residues. The germline V gene encodes CDR1 MGHRA and CDR2 YSYEKL. CDR3 in amino acids: CASSLGLSYNEQFF. The CDR3 DNA sequence: TGCGCCAGCAGCCTGGGACTTTCCTACAATGAGCAGTTCTTC.

The chain uses TRBV6-5 and TRBJ2-3; 10 nucleotides match TRBD1. Trimming took 6 bases from V and 6 from J; bases not matched to a gene: 3. The germline V gene has CDR1 MNHEY and CDR2 SVGAGI. The length of the CDR3 is 13 residues. Written as DNA, the CDR3 is TGTGCCAGCAGGGGGACAGGGGAGGATACGCAGTATTTT. Translating gives CASRGTGEDTQYF.

J is TRBJ2-7 and V is TRBV12-3 or TRBV12-4; tentatively, D is TRBD2 (5 bases). The CDR3 spans 13 residues. Deletions cut 3 bases from V and 9 bases from J, with 15 bases between. This CDR3 is CASSFGGRTGQYF. DNA for the CDR3: TGTGCCAGCAGTTTCGGAGGACGTACGGGGCAGTACTTC.

The chain links TRBV6-5 to TRBJ1-2; TRBD1 is a possible D gene (5 bases). This CDR3 has 14 residues. The germline gives CDR1 MNHEY, CDR2 SVGAGI. V lost 2 bases and J 3 bases, leaving 10 bases between the germline ends. The chain's CDR3 is CASSYVDSHYGYTF. The CDR3 nucleotides are TGTGCCAGCAGTTACGTAGACAGCCACTATGGCTACACCTTC.

J is TRBJ1-1 and V is TRBV5-4; 8 nucleotides agree with TRBD1. The CDR3 has 15 residues. The germline V gene encodes CDR1 SGHNT and CDR2 YYREEE (reference sequence). V shed 3 bases, J shed 5 bases, and the junction held 9 bases outside the gene matches. Here the CDR3 reads CASSWNGQGGTEAFF. CDR3 bases: TGTGCCAGCAGCTGGAATGGACAGGGAGGAACTGAAGCTTTCTTT.

As regards this clone: The sample holds other DNA sequences that translate to the same CDR3. The chain couples TRBV12-3 or TRBV12-4 to TRBJ1-2, with 10 bases identical to TRBD1. This CDR3 is built from 13 residues. The junction had 3 bases not matched to a gene; V was cut back by 6 bases and J by 5 bases. The CDR3 is CASSLGQGYGYTF. The CDR3 DNA is TGTGCCAGCAGCCTGGGACAGGGGTATGGCTACACCTTC.

The chain links TRBV7-9 to TRBJ1-4, with 9 bases fitting TRBD1. The trim removed 4 bases at V and 7 bases at J, leaving 10 bases unmatched. The CDR3 is made up of 16 amino acids. Per the germline V gene, CDR1 is SEHNR and CDR2 is FQNEAQ (reference sequence). CDR3 nucleotides: TGTGCCAGCAGCTCCCGGACAGGGGAGGTTGGTGAAAAACTGTTTTTT. It encodes CASSSRTGEVGEKLFF.

The chain links TRBV5-4 to TRBJ1-2; tentatively, D is TRBD1 (5 bases). This CDR3 has 13 amino acids. The germline V gene has CDR1 SGHNT and CDR2 YYREEE (reference sequence). The V end lost 5 bases, the J end lost 6 bases, and 14 bases lay between the germline ends. The CDR3 nucleotides read TGTGCCAGCAGTCCCCAGGGATTGGATGGCTACACCTTC. This translates into CASSPQGLDGYTF.

The V gene is TRBV6-5, the J gene TRBJ1-5; D is unclear. The V end lost 0 bases, the J end lost 3 bases, and 9 bases lay between the germline ends. CDR3 length: 15 residues. Per germline, CDR1 MNHEY and CDR2 SVGAGI. The chain's CDR3 is CASSYSSGPNQPQHF. The CDR3 DNA is TGTGCCAGCAGTTACTCCAGCGGTCCCAATCAGCCCCAGCATTTT.

The chain couples TRBV5-1 to TRBJ2-2; D perhaps matches TRBD2 (5 bases). Germline V lookup: CDR1 SGHRS, CDR2 YFSETQ. The CDR3 runs to 14 residues. The V and J ends lost 3 bases and 2 bases respectively, with 8 bases between them. The CDR3 protein is CASSWTANTGELFF. The CDR3 region has the DNA TGCGCCAGCAGCTGGACTGCAAACACCGGGGAGCTGTTTTTT.

V usage is TRBV6-5 and J usage is TRBJ2-1; 8 positions match TRBD1. There are 15 residues in the CDR3. Trimming at V came to 2 bases and at J to 9 bases, leaving 9 bases not matched to a gene. CDR1 MNHEY and CDR2 SVGAGI come from the germline V gene. The CDR3 here is CASSYGGRGQGEQFF. The DNA of the CDR3 is TGTGCCAGCAGTTACGGGGGCAGGGGGCAAGGTGAGCAGTTCTTC.

The chain joins TRBV2 to TRBJ2-2; a weak D match, TRBD1 (6 bases). V lost 6 bases to trimming and J lost 0 bases, with 8 bases between them. Germline loops: CDR1 SNHLY, CDR2 FYNNEI. CDR3 length: 14 amino acids. As DNA, the CDR3 is TGTGCCAGCAGATGGACAGCGAACACCGGGGAGCTGTTTTTT. As protein: CASRWTANTGELFF.

The J gene is TRBJ1-2, the V gene TRBV7-9; the D gene is possibly TRBD1 (6 bases). The CDR3 runs 14 residues. Germline V gene data show CDR1 as SEHNR and CDR2 as FQNEAQ (reference sequence). The germline V and J ends were trimmed by 5 bases and 6 bases, with 16 bases remaining between them. CDR3 region: CASSPAGGVDGYTF. The DNA for the CDR3 is TGTGCCAGCAGCCCCGCGGGGGGCGTGGATGGCTACACCTTC.

This chain uses TRBV18 with TRBJ1-2; D is uncertain. V was pared by 0 bases and J by 4 bases, with 9 bases between. The CDR3 length is 14 residues. Germline V gene lookup returns CDR1 KGHSH and CDR2 LQKENI. The DNA of the CDR3 is TGTGCCAGCTCACCACCGGCGACGGGCTATGGCTACACCTTC. As protein: CASSPPATGYGYTF. The variable domain in full, completed from reference TRBV18 and TRBJ1-2, reads NAGVMQNPRHLVRRRGQEARLRCSPMKGHSHVYWYRQLPEEGLKFMVYLQKENIIDESGMPKERFSAEFPKEGPSILRIQQVVRGDSAAYFCASSPPATGYGYTFGSGTRLTVV.

The chain has TRBV10-1 and TRBJ2-1, with 14 bases matching TRBD2. The CDR3 sequence is 17 residues long. In germline, CDR1 is WNHNN, CDR2 SYGVQD (reference sequence). Germline trimming cut 3 bases from V and 7 bases from J; bases unmatched to any gene: 8. CDR3 DNA: TGCGCCAGCAGTGACGGGACTAGCGGGAGATTAGGTAATGAGCAGTTCTTC. Protein product: CASSDGTSGRLGNEQFF.

This clone was counted between two and nine times. This chain joins TRBV3-1 (or the pseudogene TRBV3-2) and TRBJ1-1, with D unresolved. In germline, CDR1 is LGHDT, CDR2 YNNKEL (reference sequence). This CDR3 is built from 14 residues. Trimming took 4 bases from V and 0 from J, leaving 9 bases between them. The CDR3 is CASSRGYMNTEAFF. DNA of the CDR3: TGTGCCAGCAGCCGAGGATACATGAACACTGAAGCTTTCTTT.

V usage is TRBV7-6 and J usage is TRBJ1-1; 9 bases are a match to TRBD1. The germline V gene encodes CDR1 SGHVS and CDR2 FNYEAQ. The length of the CDR3 is 13 residues. V lost 1 base and J lost 11; bases outside the gene matches: 5. CDR3 protein: CASSLGGGTGAFF. As DNA, the CDR3 is TGTGCCAGCAGCTTAGGGGGCGGGACAGGGGCTTTCTTT.

The chain recombines TRBV5-5 with TRBJ1-2; D perhaps matches TRBD1 (5 bases). Germline V gives CDR1 SGHKS, CDR2 YYEKEE (reference sequence). Trimming removed 4 bases from V and 5 bases from J, with 12 bases in between. CDR3 length: 13 amino acids. The CDR3 DNA reads TGTGCCAGCAGCCCACAGGCAGGTTATGGCTACACCTTC. It encodes CASSPQAGYGYTF.